Listed below are T cell receptor beta chains from one sample, sequenced in a study of shared clonotypes between healthy human individuals. Generated by immunoSEQ multiplex PCR, the TCRdb table keeps only in-frame clones and is missing some. The sample lists approximately 1.1 million clones, 75% to 85% seen once, with under 0.6% in the top ten. Input material: memory CD4+ T cells from PBMCs. Receptor source: a man between 18 and 29 years old in good health. Some clones in this sample may be carry-over from other donors' samples. The CDR3 runs from the conserved cysteine through the conserved F or W. Fields, in order: J gene, D gene, clone size, V gene, CDR3 length, CDR3 protein, CDR3 DNA. The D gene is left open where the match is weak. Where a row states a size, it is once, few, many or the class of an expanded clone; other rows omit it.

>TRBJ1-5|TRBD1|-|TRBV28|15
CASRPRDRFNQPQHF
TGTGCCAGCAGGCCCCGGGACAGGTTTAATCAGCCCCAGCATTTT
>TRBJ1-1|TRBD1|-|TRBV19|15
CASTPDRDGNTEAFF
TGTGCCAGTACCCCGGACAGGGACGGGAACACTGAAGCTTTCTTT
>TRBJ2-5|TRBD2|-|TRBV28|19
CASSYRAVAGSGRLKTQYF
TGTGCCAGCAGTTACAGGGCCGTTGCGGGTAGCGGGAGACTGAAGACCCAGTACTTC
>TRBJ2-7|-|-|TRBV11-2|15
CASSSLRDSSYEQYF
TGTGCCAGCAGCTCCCTCAGGGATAGCTCCTACGAGCAGTACTTC
>TRBJ1-1|-|-|TRBV5-3|11
CARSSPRRAFF
TGTGCCAGAAGCTCCCCCCGTAGAGCTTTCTTT
>TRBJ2-5|TRBD1|-|TRBV5-1|15
CASKSGTGGAETQYF
TGCGCCAGCAAGAGCGGGACAGGGGGCGCAGAGACCCAGTACTTC
>TRBJ1-4|-|-|TRBV21-1|14
CASSNPGQGEKLFF
TGTGCCAGCAGCAACCCGGGACAGGGTGAAAAACTGTTTTTT
>TRBJ1-4|-|-|TRBV2|14
CASSDRVANEKLFF
TGTGCCAGCAGTGACAGGGTAGCTAATGAAAAACTGTTTTTT
>TRBJ1-2|-|few|TRBV6-6|13
CASSYGQSYGYTF
TGTGCCAGCAGTTACGGACAGTCATATGGCTACACCTTC
>TRBJ1-4|-|few|TRBV6-1|13
CASSENSNEKLFF
TGTGCCAGCAGTGAGAATAGTAATGAAAAACTGTTTTTT
>TRBJ2-3|-|-|TRBV27|14
CASSWGAGTDTQYF
TGTGCCAGCAGTTGGGGGGCTGGCACAGATACGCAGTATTTT
>TRBJ2-6|-|once|TRBV5-4|16
CASSLARGNLANVLTF
TGTGCCAGCAGCTTGGCTCGGGGTAACTTGGCCAACGTCCTGACTTTC